This T cell receptor (beta chain) was sequenced for a study of molecular identifiers for immune sequencing clone quantification. Overall study findings and caveats: Spiked Jurkat TCR RNA from one cell was reportedly detectable among roughly 910,000 naive cells. Clones with over 20 RNA copies captured over 97% of effector molecules but under 1% of naive ones.

TCRdb called the PCR reads again in MiXCR, with one record for every CDR3 protein. In the table there are around 470,000 distinct CDR3 sequences, 20% to 25% of which are singletons. At least ten counts were recorded for this clonotype. The target antigen is unknown. The junction does not match germline at one end; this may be a read error. The CDR3 is made up of 14 amino acids. Germline V lookup: CDR1 SGHRS, CDR2 YFSETQ. The genes are TRBV5-1 and TRBJ2-7; 7 nucleotides agree with TRBD1. This clonotype originated in a human donor in good health. Some libraries in this study had Jurkat cell RNA spiked in. Material for sequencing was naive CD8+ T cells from blood, with Jurkat cell RNA spiked in. Documented subset: FACS-sorted CD8+CD4-CCR7+CD45RA+ naive T cells. The CDR3 DNA is TGTGCCAGCAGTTTAGCAGGGGACAGCTACGAGCAGTACTTC. Translation gives CASSLAGDSYEQYF. The full variable domain, rest sourced from reference TRBV5-1 and TRBJ2-7, is KAGVTQTPRYLIKTRGQQVTLSCSPISGHRSVSWYQQTPGQGLQFLFEYFSETQRNKGNFPGRFSGRQFSNSRSEMNVSTLELGDSALYLCASSLAGDSYEQYFGPGTRLTVT.